Described below is a single TCR beta chain sequence and its context. The antigen remains undetermined. One base away lies a much larger clone, so this may be a sequencing read error. The V segment lost 6 bases and the J segment 1 base; nucleotides outside the gene matches: 7. Germline lookup yields CDR1 MNHEY and CDR2 SVGAGI. The CDR3 length is 16 residues. This sample is drawn from a study of tumor and adjacent non-tumor tissue in lung cancer. Study summary: Each sample yielded millions of productive TCRbeta reads on average. Study-wide findings and caveats: Normal lung showed higher cumulative top 100 clone frequency than tumor.

This sample's RNA came from whole unsorted tissue. A modified ARM-PCR protocol with three rounds of nested PCR amplified TCRbeta. TCRdb itself ran the multiplex PCR reads through MiXCR, one entry per CDR3 protein. The table lists 70,000 or so distinct CDR3 sequences, about 60% of them singletons. The TCR was taken from a man over 45 with non-small cell lung cancer. The chain employs TRBV6-5 and TRBJ2-2, with 8 bases lining up with TRBD2. The sample was lung tumor tissue. This CDR3 is CASSQMAGGNTGELFF. CDR3 sequence (DNA): TGTGCCAGCAGCCAGATGGCGGGGGGGAACACCGGGGAGCTGTTTTTT.